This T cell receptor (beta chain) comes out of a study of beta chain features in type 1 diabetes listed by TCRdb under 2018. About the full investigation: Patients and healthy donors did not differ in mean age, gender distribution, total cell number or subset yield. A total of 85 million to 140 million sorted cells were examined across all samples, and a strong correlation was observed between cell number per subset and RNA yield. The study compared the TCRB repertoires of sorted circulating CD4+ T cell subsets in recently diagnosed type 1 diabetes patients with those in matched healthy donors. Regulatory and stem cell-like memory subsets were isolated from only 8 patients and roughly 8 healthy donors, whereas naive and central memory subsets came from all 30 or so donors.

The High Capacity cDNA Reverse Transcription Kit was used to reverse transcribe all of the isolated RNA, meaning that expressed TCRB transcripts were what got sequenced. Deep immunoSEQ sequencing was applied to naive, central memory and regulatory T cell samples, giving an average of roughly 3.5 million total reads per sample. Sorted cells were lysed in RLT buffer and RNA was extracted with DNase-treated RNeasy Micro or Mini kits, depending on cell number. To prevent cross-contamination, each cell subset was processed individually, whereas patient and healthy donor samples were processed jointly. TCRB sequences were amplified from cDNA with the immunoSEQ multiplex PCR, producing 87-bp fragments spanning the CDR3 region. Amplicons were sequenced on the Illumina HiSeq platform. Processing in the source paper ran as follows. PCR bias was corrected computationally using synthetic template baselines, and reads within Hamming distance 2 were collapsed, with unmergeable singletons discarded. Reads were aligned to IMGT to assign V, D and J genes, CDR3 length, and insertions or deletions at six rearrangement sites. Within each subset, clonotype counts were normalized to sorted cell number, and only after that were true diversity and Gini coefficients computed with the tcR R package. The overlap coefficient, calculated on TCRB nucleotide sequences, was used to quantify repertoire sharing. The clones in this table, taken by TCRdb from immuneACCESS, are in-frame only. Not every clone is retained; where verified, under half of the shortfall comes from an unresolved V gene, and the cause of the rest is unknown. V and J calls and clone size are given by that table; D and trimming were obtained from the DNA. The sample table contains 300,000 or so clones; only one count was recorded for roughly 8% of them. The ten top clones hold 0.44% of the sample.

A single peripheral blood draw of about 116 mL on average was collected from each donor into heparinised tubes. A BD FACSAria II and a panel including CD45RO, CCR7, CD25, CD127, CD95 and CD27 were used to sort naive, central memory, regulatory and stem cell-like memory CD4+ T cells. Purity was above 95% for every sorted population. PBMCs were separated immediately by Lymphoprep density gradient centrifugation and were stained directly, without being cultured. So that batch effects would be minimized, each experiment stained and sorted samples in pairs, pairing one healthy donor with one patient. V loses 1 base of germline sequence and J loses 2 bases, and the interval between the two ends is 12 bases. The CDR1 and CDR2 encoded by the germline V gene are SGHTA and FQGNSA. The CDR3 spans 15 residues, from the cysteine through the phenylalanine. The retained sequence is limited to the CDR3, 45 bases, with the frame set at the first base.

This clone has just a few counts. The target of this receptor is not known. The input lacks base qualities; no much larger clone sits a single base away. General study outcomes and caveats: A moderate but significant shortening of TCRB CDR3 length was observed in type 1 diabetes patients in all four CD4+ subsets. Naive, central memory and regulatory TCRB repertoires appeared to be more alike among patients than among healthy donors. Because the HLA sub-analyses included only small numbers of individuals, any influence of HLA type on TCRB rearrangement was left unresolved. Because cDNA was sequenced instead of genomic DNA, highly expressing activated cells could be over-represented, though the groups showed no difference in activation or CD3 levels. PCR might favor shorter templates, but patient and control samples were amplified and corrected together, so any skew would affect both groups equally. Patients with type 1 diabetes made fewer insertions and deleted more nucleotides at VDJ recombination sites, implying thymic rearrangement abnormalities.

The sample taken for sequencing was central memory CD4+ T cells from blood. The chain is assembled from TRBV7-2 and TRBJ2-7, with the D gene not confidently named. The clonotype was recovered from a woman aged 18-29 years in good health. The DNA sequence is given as TGTGCCAGCAGCTTAGTAGCCCAGCCTCCCTACGAGCAGTACTTC. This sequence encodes CASSLVAQPPYEQYF.